Each of the 8 T cell receptor beta chains below was sequenced from the same sample in a study of T cells and copy number aberrations in small-cell lung cancer. Method: immunoSEQ multiplex PCR; TCRdb's copy keeps in-frame clones and lacks some. The table shows fewer than 10,000 clones, with 60% to 80% occurring only once. Material for sequencing was normal tissue next to the tumor. The receptors were sampled from a man aged 60-69 years with small cell lung cancer.

J is TRBJ1-4 and V is TRBV6-5; a weak D match, TRBD1 (6 bases). CDR3 length: 15 amino acids. Germline CDR1 and CDR2: MNHEY and SVGAGI. V shed 2 bases and J shed 5 bases, with 12 bases lying between them. CDR3 nucleotides: TGTGCCAGCAGTTACAGGGGGGCCAGCAATGAAAAACTGTTTTTT. Translating it yields CASSYRGASNEKLFF.

CDR3: CASSEIAGQTDTQYF. The DNA for the CDR3 is TGTGCCAGCAGTGAGATAGCGGGTCAGACAGATACGCAGTATTTT. The gene calls are TRBV2 and TRBJ2-3; 7 bases map to TRBD2. CDR1 and CDR2 from the germline V gene are SNHLY and FYNNEI. CDR3 length: 15 residues. V was pared by 3 bases and J by 3 bases, with 6 bases of the junction left unmatched. The full variable domain, completed using reference TRBV2 and TRBJ2-3, is EPEVTQTPSHQVTQMGQEVILRCVPISNHLYFYWYRQILGQKVEFLVSFYNNEISEKSEIFDDQFSVERPDGSNFTLKIRSTKLEDSAMYFCASSEIAGQTDTQYFGPGTRLTVL.

CDR3 sequence reads: CASSFGGETQYF. CDR3 DNA sequence: TGTGCCAGCAGCTTCGGCGGGGAGACCCAGTACTTC. The chain recombines TRBV11-3 with TRBJ2-5; possibly TRBD2 for D (5 bases). CDR1 is SGHNT, CDR2 YENEEA, per germline. The CDR3 has 12 residues. Deletions cut 3 bases from V and 5 bases from J, with 7 bases between.

The chain carries TRBV7-9 and TRBJ2-7, with TRBD2 matching 8 bases. The CDR3 covers 13 residues. CDR1 is SEHNR, CDR2 FQNEAQ, per germline (reference sequence). V shed 4 bases and J 6 bases; nucleotides not matched to a gene: 5. The CDR3 nucleotides read TGTGCCAGCAGCTCTATAGCGGGATCCGAGCAGTACTTC. This translates into CASSSIAGSEQYF.

This clone was detected a few times. The chain employs TRBV10-3 and TRBJ1-3; D ambiguous. Per the germline V gene, CDR1 is ENHRY and CDR2 is SYGVKD. V dropped 2 bases and J dropped 0 bases, with 11 bases sitting between them. The CDR3 has 16 amino acids. The CDR3 region has the DNA TGTGCCATCAGTGAGGCCAGGCGGTTCTCTGGAAACACCATATATTTT. As protein: CAISEARRFSGNTIYF.

V is TRBV7-6 and J is TRBJ2-1, with a tentative D call TRBD1 (5 bases). The V end was cut by 5 bases, the J end by 8 bases, with 13 bases between. Germline CDR1 and CDR2: SGHVS and FNYEAQ. The CDR3 sequence is 13 residues long. This CDR3 is CASSPAQGYEQFF. CDR3 sequence (DNA): TGTGCCAGCAGCCCCGCCCAGGGTTATGAGCAGTTCTTC.

The chain joins TRBV7-4 to TRBJ2-7, with TRBD1 as a possible D gene (5 bases). Trimming removed 5 bases at V and 2 bases at J, with 13 bases between. This CDR3 spans 14 amino acids. The germline V gene has CDR1 SGHVT and CDR2 SQSDAQ. CDR3 amino acids: CASSPGHQPYEQYF. CDR3 nucleotides: TGTGCCAGCAGCCCTGGACATCAACCCTACGAGCAGTACTTC. The whole variable domain, remainder taken from reference TRBV7-4 and TRBJ2-7, is GAGVSQSPRYKVAKRGRDVALRCDSISGHVTLYWYRQTLGQGSEVLTYSQSDAQRDKSGRPSGRFSAERPERSVSTLKIQRTEQGDSAVYLCASSPGHQPYEQYFGPGTRLTVT.

This sequence joins TRBV11-3 and TRBJ2-5; 8 nucleotides agree with TRBD1. The germline gives CDR1 SGHNT, CDR2 YENEEA. The V segment lost 4 bases and the J segment 0 bases; nucleotides outside the gene matches: 13. The CDR3 contains 18 residues. In nucleotides, the CDR3 is TGTGCCAGCAGCTCACTAAATCGTTGGGACAGGTACCAAGAGACCCAGTACTTC. Amino acid sequence: CASSSLNRWDRYQETQYF.